This T cell receptor beta chain emerged from a study of T cell responses to AZD1222 COVID-19 vaccine. TCRdb's copy holds only in-frame clones and misses some; the assay was immunoSEQ multiplex PCR. Of roughly 96,000 clones listed, roughly 90% were seen once; the top ten hold 9.5% to 13%. Study-wide findings and caveats: Two doses of AZD1222 preceded a rise in Spike-specific TCR breadth and depth. AZD1222 recipients seropositive at baseline numbered only five to seven. Dominant at 160-218 and 743-854, vaccine-associated CD4 TCRs also spanned spike. A reported finding is that nearly half of spike-specific TCRs target unmutated variant regions.

Concerning this clone: Its antigen is unidentified.

The TCR comes from an adult who received the AZD1222 COVID-19 vaccine. Here the sequenced sample was peripheral blood, taken 28 days after the second AZD1222 dose.

The DNA for the CDR3 is TGTGCCAGCAGTGACTCCACGGGTGGGAGCAATGAGCAGTTCTTC. It yields the protein CASSDSTGGSNEQFF. The V call is TRBV6-4, the J call TRBJ2-1; D might be TRBD2 (5 bases). In germline, CDR1 is MRHNA, CDR2 SNTAGT. Trimming removed 0 bases at V and 6 bases at J, with 12 bases between. The CDR3 totals 15 residues.